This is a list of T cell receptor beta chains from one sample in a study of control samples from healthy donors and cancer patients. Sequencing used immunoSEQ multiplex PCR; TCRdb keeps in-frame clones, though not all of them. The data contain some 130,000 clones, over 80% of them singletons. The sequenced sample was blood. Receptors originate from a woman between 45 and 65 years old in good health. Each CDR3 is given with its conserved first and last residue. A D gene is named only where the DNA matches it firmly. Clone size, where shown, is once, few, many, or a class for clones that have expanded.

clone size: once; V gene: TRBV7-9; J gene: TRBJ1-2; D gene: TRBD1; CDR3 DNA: TGTGCCAGCAGCCCACACGGACAGGTGGGCTATGGCTACACCTTC; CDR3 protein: CASSPHGQVGYGYTF
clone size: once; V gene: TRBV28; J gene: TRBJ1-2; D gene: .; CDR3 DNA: TGTGCCAGCAGCGGGGGCGTTAAGGGCTATGGCTACACCTTC; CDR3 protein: CASSGGVKGYGYTF
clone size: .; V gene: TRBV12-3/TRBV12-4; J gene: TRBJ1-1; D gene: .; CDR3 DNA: TGTGCCAGCAGCATGGGCGCTGAAGCTTTCTTT; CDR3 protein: CASSMGAEAFF
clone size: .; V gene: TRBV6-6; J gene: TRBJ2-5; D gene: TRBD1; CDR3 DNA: TGTGCCAGCAGCCGGGGACAGGGGGGAGAGACCCAGTACTTC; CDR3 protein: CASSRGQGGETQYF
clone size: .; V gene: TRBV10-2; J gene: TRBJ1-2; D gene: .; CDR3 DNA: TGCGCCAGCAGTGAGAACCGGGATAGCGGCTACACCTTC; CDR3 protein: CASSENRDSGYTF
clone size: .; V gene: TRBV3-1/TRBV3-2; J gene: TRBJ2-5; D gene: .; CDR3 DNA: TGTGCCAGCAGCCTTGCCGGCGACTTTGAAGAGACCCAGTACTTC; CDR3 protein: CASSLAGDFEETQYF
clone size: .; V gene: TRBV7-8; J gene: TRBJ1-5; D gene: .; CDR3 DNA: TGTGCCAGCAGCTTAGCGCATTTGAGGGGCTATAGCAATCAGCCCCAGCATTTT; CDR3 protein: CASSLAHLRGYSNQPQHF
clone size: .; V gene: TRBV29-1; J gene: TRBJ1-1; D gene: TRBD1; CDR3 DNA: TGCAGCGTTGCGGGACAGCCAAACACTGAAGCTTTCTTT; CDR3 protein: CSVAGQPNTEAFF
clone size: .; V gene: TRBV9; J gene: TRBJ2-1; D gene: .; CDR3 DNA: TGTGCCAGCAGCGGACTGACAGGAATCTACAATGAGCAGTTCTTC; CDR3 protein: CASSGLTGIYNEQFF
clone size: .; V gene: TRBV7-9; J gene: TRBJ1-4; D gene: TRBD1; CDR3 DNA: TGTGCCAGCAGCTTAAGACAGGGCTTTAATGAAAAACTGTTTTTT; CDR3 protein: CASSLRQGFNEKLFF
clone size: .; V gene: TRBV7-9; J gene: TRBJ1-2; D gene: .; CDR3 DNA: TGTGCCAGCAGCCCGCAGGGATCGCGTGGCTACACCTTC; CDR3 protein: CASSPQGSRGYTF
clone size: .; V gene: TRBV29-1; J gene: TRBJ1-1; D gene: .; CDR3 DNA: TGCAGCGTTGTGGAGGGGCTGAACACTGAAGCTTTCTTT; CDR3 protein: CSVVEGLNTEAFF
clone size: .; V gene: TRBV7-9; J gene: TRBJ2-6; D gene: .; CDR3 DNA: TGTGCCAGCAGCGCTAAAGGGACGAGGAACGGCGTCCTGACTTTC; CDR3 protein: CASSAKGTRNGVLTF
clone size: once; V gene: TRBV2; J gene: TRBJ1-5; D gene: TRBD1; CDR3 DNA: TGTGCCAGCAAACCGGACAGGAATCAGCCCCAGCATTTT; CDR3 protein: CASKPDRNQPQHF
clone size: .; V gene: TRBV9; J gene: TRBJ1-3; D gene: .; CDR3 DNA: TGTGCCAGCAGCCAAGGGGGGGCAGGGAGACTCTCTGGAAACACCATATATTTT; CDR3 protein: CASSQGGAGRLSGNTIYF
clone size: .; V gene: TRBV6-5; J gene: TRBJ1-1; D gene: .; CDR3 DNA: TGTGCCAGCAGACTGACAGTGAACACTGAAGCTTTCTTT; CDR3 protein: CASRLTVNTEAFF
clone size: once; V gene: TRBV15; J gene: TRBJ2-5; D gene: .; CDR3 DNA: TGTGCCACCAGCAGAGGGGACATCGGCGGGGAGACCCAGTACTTC; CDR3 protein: CATSRGDIGGETQYF
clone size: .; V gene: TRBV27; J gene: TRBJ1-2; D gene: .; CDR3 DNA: TGTGCCAGCAGTTTCAGAGGTGGGAACTATGGCTACACCTTC; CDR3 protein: CASSFRGGNYGYTF
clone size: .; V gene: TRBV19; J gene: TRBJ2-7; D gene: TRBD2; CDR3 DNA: TGTGCCAGTAGTCCGGGGGGGGACACGATCTACGAGCAGTACTTC; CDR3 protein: CASSPGGDTIYEQYF
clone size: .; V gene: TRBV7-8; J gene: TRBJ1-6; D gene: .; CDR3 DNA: TGTGCCAGCAGCCCTCGTTTTAGCTCCTATAATTCACCCCTCCACTTT; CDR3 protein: CASSPRFSSYNSPLHF
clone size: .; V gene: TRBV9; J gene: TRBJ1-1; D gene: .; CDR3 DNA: TGTGCCAGCAGCGTATCAGTGGGCACTGAAGCTTTCTTT; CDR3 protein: CASSVSVGTEAFF
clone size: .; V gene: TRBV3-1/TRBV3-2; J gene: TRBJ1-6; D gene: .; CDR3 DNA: TGTGCCAGCAGCAGAGAACAGGGTCCGGATAATTCACCCCTCCACTTT; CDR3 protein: CASSREQGPDNSPLHF
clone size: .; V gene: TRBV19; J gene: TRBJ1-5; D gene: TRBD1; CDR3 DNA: TGTGCCAGTAGGGGACAGTCAAATAGCAATCAGCCCCAGCATTTT; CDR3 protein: CASRGQSNSNQPQHF